Following are 13 T cell receptor beta chains from one sample sequenced in a study of molecular identifiers for immune sequencing clone quantification. TCRdb reprocessed the PCR reads via MiXCR and lists one record per CDR3 protein. The sample lists some 320,000 distinct CDR3 sequences, over 20% seen once, with roughly 0.86% in the top ten. Specimen: naive CD8+ T cells from blood, with Jurkat cell RNA spiked in. Subset denoted: FACS-sorted CD8+CD4-CCR7+CD45RA+ naive T cells. The receptor source for this set is a human donor in good health. Some libraries in this study had Jurkat cell RNA spiked in.

A remark on this clonotype: This could be a read error, since a much larger clone is one nucleotide away. This rearrangement joins TRBV6-2 or TRBV6-3 to TRBJ2-7, with D uncertain. The CDR3 totals 14 residues. Germline CDR1 is MNHEY and CDR2 is SVGEGT. V lost 5 bases to trimming and J lost 7 bases, with 18 bases between them. The CDR3 is CASSPPLRDWEQYF. The CDR3 nucleotides are TGTGCCAGCAGTCCCCCTTTGCGTGATTGGGAGCAGTACTTC.

This clonotype was seen repeatedly, ten times or more. This rearrangement joins TRBV28 to TRBJ2-3; 12 bases agree with TRBD1. CDR1 and CDR2 (germline): MDHEN, SYDVKM. The V segment lost 6 bases and the J segment 6 bases; nucleotides outside the gene matches: 7. This CDR3 is built from 15 residues. The CDR3 region has the DNA TGTGCCAGCAGCCCCGGGACAGGGGGCTTCGATACGCAGTATTTT. Translation gives CASSPGTGGFDTQYF.

This clonotype was recorded many times. The chain recombines TRBV13 with TRBJ2-1; 13 bases agree with TRBD2. Per germline, CDR1 PRHDT and CDR2 FYEKMQ (reference sequence). The trim removed 3 bases at V and 10 bases at J, leaving 3 bases unmatched. The CDR3 loop spans 14 amino acids. CDR3 sequence: CASSLGLAGIEQFF. CDR3 bases: TGTGCCAGCAGCTTGGGACTAGCGGGAATAGAGCAGTTCTTC.

The sample holds many counts of this clonotype. This rearrangement joins TRBV18 to TRBJ2-5; 9 nucleotides align to TRBD2. The germline CDR1 and CDR2 sequences are KGHSH and LQKENI. V dropped 0 bases and J dropped 2; count of bases not matched to a gene: 4. The CDR3 spans 16 residues. The CDR3 region is CASSPPQREAQETQYF. The CDR3 DNA reads TGTGCCAGCTCACCACCGCAGCGGGAGGCTCAAGAGACCCAGTACTTC. Based on the CDR3 plus reference TRBV18 and TRBJ2-5, the full variable domain is NAGVMQNPRHLVRRRGQEARLRCSPMKGHSHVYWYRQLPEEGLKFMVYLQKENIIDESGMPKERFSAEFPKEGPSILRIQQVVRGDSAAYFCASSPPQREAQETQYFGPGTRLLVL.

This chain connects TRBV6-6 to TRBJ1-5, with a weak D call TRBD1 (6 bases). The germline V gene has CDR1 MNHNY and CDR2 SVGAGI (reference sequence). Deletions cut 8 bases from V and 2 bases from J, with 22 bases between. This CDR3 has 17 amino acids. The CDR3 DNA follows: TGTGCCAGCGGACCTTTGTCAGGGGATTTTGGCAATCAGCCCCAGCATTTT. Protein: CASGPLSGDFGNQPQHF.

The chain has TRBV19 and TRBJ2-1, with TRBD2 identical over 11 bases. Germline values: CDR1 LNHDA, CDR2 SQIVND (reference sequence). The CDR3 extends over 13 amino acids. V shed 8 bases and J 9 bases; nucleotides not matched to a gene: 6. CDR3 amino acids: CASVAGGPGEQFF. For the CDR3, the DNA is TGTGCCAGTGTAGCGGGAGGGCCGGGTGAGCAGTTCTTC.

This clonotype was counted at least ten times. The CDR3, as DNA: TGCAGTGCTAGAGATCAGCTGAACACTGAAGCTTTCTTT. It is translated as CSARDQLNTEAFF. The chain carries TRBV20-1 and TRBJ1-1; no clear D. Trimming pared 0 bases from V and 0 bases from J, leaving 5 bases between. The CDR3 extends over 13 amino acids. Germline-derived CDR1 and CDR2 are DFQATT and SNEGSKA (reference sequence).

With regard to this clonotype: A clone one base away is much larger, so this may be a read error. The rearrangement links TRBV7-2 to TRBJ2-7, with 7 bases matching TRBD2. This CDR3 has 16 amino acids. CDR1 and CDR2 (germline): SGHTA, FQGNSA. CDR3 coding DNA: TGTGCCAGCAGCTCCAAGACTAGCCTTATCAACTACGAGCGGTACTTC. Amino acid sequence: CASSSKTSLINYERYF.

The CDR3 coding sequence is TGTGCCAGCAGTATCTCGGGACCCTCCATTCCCCCCTACGAGCAGTACTTC. Translating gives CASSISGPSIPPYEQYF. V usage is TRBV27 and J usage is TRBJ2-7; D might be TRBD1 or TRBD2, each matching 5 bases. The V and J ends lost 5 bases and 2 bases respectively, with 22 bases between them. The CDR3 runs 17 residues. Looked up from germline, CDR1 is MNHEY and CDR2 is SMNVEV (reference sequence).

With regard to this clonotype: One base away lies a much larger clone, so this may be a sequencing read error. The chain employs TRBV29-1 and TRBJ2-3, with 14 bases identical to TRBD2. CDR3 length: 16 amino acids. CDR1 and CDR2 (germline): SQVTM, ANQGSEA. Germline trimming cut 6 bases from V and 6 bases from J; bases unmatched to any gene: 11. The CDR3 coding sequence is TGCAGCGTAGCGGGACTAGCGGGAGTTGCTATGGATACGCAGTATTTT. Protein product: CSVAGLAGVAMDTQYF.

Many counts were recorded for this clonotype. The V gene is TRBV5-1, the J gene TRBJ2-7; 9 bases agree with TRBD1. Trimming cost V 4 bases and J 4 bases; bases outside gene matches: 12. This CDR3 region has 16 residues. Germline V gene sequence: CDR1 SGHRS, CDR2 YFSETQ. The CDR3 region is CASSLPLGDREYEQYF. Here the CDR3 DNA reads TGCGCCAGCAGCCTACCCCTGGGGGACAGGGAGTACGAGCAGTACTTC. Based on the CDR3 plus reference TRBV5-1 and TRBJ2-7, the full variable domain is KAGVTQTPRYLIKTRGQQVTLSCSPISGHRSVSWYQQTPGQGLQFLFEYFSETQRNKGNFPGRFSGRQFSNSRSEMNVSTLELGDSALYLCASSLPLGDREYEQYFGPGTRLTVT.

This clonotype was counted at least ten times. The rearrangement uses TRBV7-9 and TRBJ1-2, with D possibly TRBD1 on 5 matching bases. The CDR3 contains 12 residues. Germline V gene data show CDR1 as SEHNR and CDR2 as FQNEAQ (reference sequence). The V end was cut by 3 bases, the J end by 10 bases, with 12 bases between. The CDR3 DNA is TGTGCCAGCAGCTTTCAGGGCCAGACCTACACCTTC. This gives the protein CASSFQGQTYTF.

This clonotype showed up many times. The rearrangement uses TRBV7-9 and TRBJ2-3; D is uncertain. With 5 bases removed from V and 4 bases from J, the gap between germline ends came to 16 bases. Per germline, CDR1 SEHNR and CDR2 FQNEAQ (reference sequence). This CDR3 has 15 residues. CDR3 residues: CASSLRAPGPDTQYF. Written as DNA, the CDR3 is TGTGCCAGCAGCCTCCGGGCGCCCGGCCCAGATACGCAGTATTTT.